This T cell receptor (beta chain) is from a study of T cell responses to AZD1222 COVID-19 vaccine. V shed 3 bases, J shed 0 bases, and the junction held 7 bases outside the gene matches. The CDR3 runs 16 residues. Germline CDR1 and CDR2: MDHEN and SYDVKM. The table came from immunoSEQ multiplex PCR; TCRdb's copy has only in-frame clones and leaves some out. The sample carries some 25,000 clones, around 86% recorded once. This specimen was peripheral blood, taken 28 days after the second AZD1222 dose. This receptor was obtained from an adult who received the AZD1222 COVID-19 vaccine. The V and J genes are TRBV28 and TRBJ2-7; 8 bases line up with TRBD2. The CDR3 reads CASSFSGAGFSYEQYF. The CDR3 bases are TGTGCCAGCAGTTTTAGCGGGGCGGGATTCTCCTACGAGCAGTACTTC.